A single TCR beta chain is shown here with its context. Its target is unknown. The PCR ran on 60 Vbeta and 13 Jbeta primers. Some clones are missing from TCRdb's copy, which holds only in-frame ones; the method was immunoSEQ multiplex PCR. The data contain about 160,000 clones, approximately 88% of them singletons. V dropped 4 bases and J dropped 0; count of bases not matched to a gene: 1. This CDR3 is built from 15 residues. Germline assignment: CDR1 MNHEY and CDR2 SVGAGI. This record comes from a study of cytomegalovirus exposure and HLA in healthy donors. Study context: Previous work identified 120 million or so unique TCR beta sequences from some 170 million T cells. Regarding the study as a whole: By a later analysis, the bulk of CMV-associated TCR beta chains appeared HLA-restricted.

The source is a boy between 2 and 15 years old in good health and CMV-seronegative. What was sequenced was PBMCs. The chain links TRBV6-5 to TRBJ2-1; 9 nucleotides align to TRBD1. Written as DNA, the CDR3 is TGTGCCAGCAGTTCGACAGGGGGCTCCTACAATGAGCAGTTCTTC. This translates into CASSSTGGSYNEQFF.